This T cell receptor beta chain was captured in a study of technical replicates of blood from a handful of donors. Clones were sequenced by immunoSEQ multiplex PCR, and TCRdb holds only the in-frame ones, with some missing. Of about 83,000 clones listed, roughly nine tenths are singletons. Deletions cut 4 bases from V and 4 bases from J, with 11 bases between. This CDR3 region has 13 residues. CDR1 is SGHNT, CDR2 YYREEE, per germline (reference sequence). This receptor was taken from a human donor in good health. The specimen was T cells isolated from PBMCs. The gene calls are TRBV5-4 and TRBJ2-5, with a tentative D call TRBD2 (6 bases). CDR3 region: CASSKSSVETQYF. The CDR3 DNA follows: TGTGCCAGCAGCAAGTCTAGCGTAGAGACCCAGTACTTC. The whole variable domain, remainder taken from reference TRBV5-4 and TRBJ2-5, is ETGVTQSPTHLIKTRGQQVTLRCSSQSGHNTVSWYQQALGQGPQFIFQYYREEENGRGNFPPRFSGLQFPNYSSELNVNALELDDSALYLCASSKSSVETQYFGPGTRLLVL.